This T cell receptor (beta chain) was recovered during a study of blood T cell repertoires in COVID-19. Background on the study: The study drew acute and convalescent COVID-19 samples from the United States, Italy and Spain. In each case, the material was cDNA or gDNA derived from T cells, B-cell-depleted T cells, or PBMCs.

Per the original methods: Estimation of nucleated cell counts relied on the amplification of reference gene primers. The repertoire was sequenced with immunoSEQ multiplex PCR; TCRdb's copy has only in-frame clones and lacks some. V, J and clone size reflect that table, while D and trimming were determined from the DNA. The sample consists of more than 200,000 clones, over 70% of them appearing once. This clone was seen repeatedly, ten times or more. The V gene's germline CDR1 is LGHDT and CDR2 YNNKEL (reference sequence). The CDR3 consists of 13 residues. V shed 4 bases and J shed 10 bases, with 14 bases lying between them.

Material: peripheral blood. The sequence was obtained from a woman older than 75 with acute or convalescent COVID-19. The chain uses TRBV3-1 (or the pseudogene TRBV3-2) and TRBJ2-1; D is undetermined. CDR3 sequence: CASSLIVVGEQFF. CDR3 DNA: TGTGCCAGCAGCCTCATCGTGGTGGGCGAGCAGTTCTTC.